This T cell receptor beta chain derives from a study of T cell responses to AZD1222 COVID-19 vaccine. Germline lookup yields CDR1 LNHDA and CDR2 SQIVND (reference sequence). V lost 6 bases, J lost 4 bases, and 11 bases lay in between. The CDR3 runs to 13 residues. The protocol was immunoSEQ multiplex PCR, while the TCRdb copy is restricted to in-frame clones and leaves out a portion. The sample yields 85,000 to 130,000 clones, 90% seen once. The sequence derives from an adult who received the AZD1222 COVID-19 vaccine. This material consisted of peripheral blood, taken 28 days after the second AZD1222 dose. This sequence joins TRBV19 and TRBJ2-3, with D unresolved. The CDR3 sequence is CASRINPPDTQYF. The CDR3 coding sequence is TGTGCCAGTAGGATTAACCCACCAGATACGCAGTATTTT.